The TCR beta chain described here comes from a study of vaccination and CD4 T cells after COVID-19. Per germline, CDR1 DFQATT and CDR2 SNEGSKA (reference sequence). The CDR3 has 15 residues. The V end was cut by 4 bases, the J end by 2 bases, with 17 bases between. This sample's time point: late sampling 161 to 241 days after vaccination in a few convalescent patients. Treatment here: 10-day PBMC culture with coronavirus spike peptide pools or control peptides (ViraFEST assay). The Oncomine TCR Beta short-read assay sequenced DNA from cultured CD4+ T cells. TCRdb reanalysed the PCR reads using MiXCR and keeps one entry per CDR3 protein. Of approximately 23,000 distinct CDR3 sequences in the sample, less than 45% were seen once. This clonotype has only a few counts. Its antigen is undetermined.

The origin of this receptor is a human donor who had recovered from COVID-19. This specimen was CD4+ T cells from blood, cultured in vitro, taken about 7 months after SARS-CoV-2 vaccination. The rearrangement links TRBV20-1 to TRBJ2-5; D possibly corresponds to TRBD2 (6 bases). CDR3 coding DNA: TGCAGTGCTAAAAGAGGGGCGGGACCACAAGAGACCCAGTACTTC. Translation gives CSAKRGAGPQETQYF.